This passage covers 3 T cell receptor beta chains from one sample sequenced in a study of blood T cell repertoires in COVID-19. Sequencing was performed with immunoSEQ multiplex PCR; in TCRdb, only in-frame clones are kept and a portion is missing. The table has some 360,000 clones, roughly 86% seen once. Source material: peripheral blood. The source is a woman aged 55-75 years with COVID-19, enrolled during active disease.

Here the CDR3 DNA reads TGTGCCAGCAGCTTACTGGCTAGCGGGGGCTACGAGCAGTACTTC. It specifies CASSLLASGGYEQYF. The J gene is TRBJ2-7, the V gene TRBV7-2, with TRBD2 matching over 10 bases. The CDR3 is made up of 15 amino acids. With 2 bases clipped from V and 3 bases from J, the junction kept 4 bases outside the gene matches. CDR1 SGHTA and CDR2 FQGNSA come from the germline V gene.

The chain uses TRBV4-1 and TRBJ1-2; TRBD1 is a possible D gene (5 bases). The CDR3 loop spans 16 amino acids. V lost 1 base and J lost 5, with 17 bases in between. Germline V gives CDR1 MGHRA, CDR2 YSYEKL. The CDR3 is CASSQGPTGGVYGYTF. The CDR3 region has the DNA TGCGCCAGCAGCCAAGGCCCCACGGGAGGGGTGTATGGCTACACCTTC.

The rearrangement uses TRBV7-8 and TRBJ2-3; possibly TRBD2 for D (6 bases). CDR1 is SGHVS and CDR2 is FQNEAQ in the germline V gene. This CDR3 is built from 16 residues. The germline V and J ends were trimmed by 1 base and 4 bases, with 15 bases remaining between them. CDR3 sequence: CASSLVGRGTADTQYF. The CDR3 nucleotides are TGTGCCAGCAGCTTAGTGGGGCGGGGTACCGCAGATACGCAGTATTTT.